Listed below are T cell receptor beta chains from one sample, sequenced in a study of shared clonotypes between healthy human individuals. Produced via immunoSEQ multiplex PCR; TCRdb's table is partial and in-frame only. Altogether 2 million or so clones are present, approximately 94% being singletons, with the ten largest covering roughly 1%. The sequencing input was naive CD8+ T cells sorted from blood. Receptors originate from a man in his late teens or twenties in good health. The CDR3 runs from the conserved cysteine through the conserved F or W. The D gene is left open where the match is weak. Rows give clone size only sometimes, using once, few, many, or a class for an expanded clone.

V gene	clone size	J gene	D gene	CDR3 length	CDR3 DNA	CDR3 protein
TRBV19	.	TRBJ2-1	TRBD2	15	TGTGCCAGTACCATAGGGACTAGCCCCCTGGGTGAGCAGTTCTTC	CASTIGTSPLGEQFF
TRBV6-5	.	TRBJ2-7	.	15	TGTGCCAGCAGTTATGAGGGGACTCCCCCCTACGAGCAGTACTTC	CASSYEGTPPYEQYF
TRBV29-1	.	TRBJ1-4	.	13	TGCAGCGTCCGAACAGGCGCTAATGAAAAACTGTTTTTT	CSVRTGANEKLFF
TRBV9	few	TRBJ1-1	.	14	TGTGCCAGCAGCCCCGGGGGGCTGAACACTGAAGCTTTCTTT	CASSPGGLNTEAFF
TRBV28	.	TRBJ1-6	.	14	TGTGCCAGCAGGCACCCGACCTATAATTCACCCCTCCACTTT	CASRHPTYNSPLHF
TRBV29-1	.	TRBJ2-7	.	11	TGCAGCGTTGCCCTAGACTACGAGCAGTACTTC	CSVALDYEQYF
TRBV5-7	.	TRBJ2-7	.	15	TGTGCCAGCAGCTTGTGCCGTGGGCTGACCCACGAGCAGTACTTC	CASSLCRGLTHEQYF
TRBV4-1	.	TRBJ2-7	.	18	TGCGCCAGCAGCCCCCAAGTAGCTAGCCTCCCGGTGTCCTACGAGCAGTACTTC	CASSPQVASLPVSYEQYF
TRBV5-6	.	TRBJ1-1	TRBD1	16	TGTGCCAGCAGCTCCGGGACAGGGGGCATGAACACTGAAGCTTTCTTT	CASSSGTGGMNTEAFF
TRBV9	.	TRBJ1-4	.	15	TGTGCCAGCAGCGTAGGGGGGATCGACAATGAAAAACTGTTTTTT	CASSVGGIDNEKLFF
TRBV6-6	.	TRBJ1-6	.	10	TGTGCCAGCAGTACTGGGCCCCTCCACTTT	CASSTGPLHF
TRBV4-3	.	TRBJ2-5	.	13	TGCGCCAGCAGCCAGGGTTCGCGAGAGACCCAGTACTTC	CASSQGSRETQYF
TRBV2	.	TRBJ1-2	.	10	TGTGCCAGCAGTGAAAATGGCTACACCTTC	CASSENGYTF
TRBV13	once	TRBJ2-7	.	16	TGTGCCAGCAGCTTAGAGGGTAGCCTGAGCTCCTACGAGCAGTACTTC	CASSLEGSLSSYEQYF
TRBV27	.	TRBJ2-7	TRBD1	15	TGTGCCAGCAGTTTAACAGGGGCCCTTTCCTACGAGCAGTACTTC	CASSLTGALSYEQYF
TRBV7-9	once	TRBJ2-7	.	14	TGTGCCAGCAGCTTAACCCCTGGGGTGGACGAGCAGTACTTC	CASSLTPGVDEQYF
TRBV29-1	.	TRBJ1-2	.	11	TGCAGCGTTCGATGGAACTATGGCTACACCTTC	CSVRWNYGYTF
TRBV7-6	.	TRBJ2-7	TRBD1	17	TGTGCCAGCAGCTTAGGAGAACGGGACAGTGCGTCCTACGAGCAGTACTTC	CASSLGERDSASYEQYF
TRBV27	once	TRBJ1-5	.	16	TGTGCCAGCAGTCCCATAAGGGGGGAGGAGGGTCAGCCCCAGCATTTT	CASSPIRGEEGQPQHF
TRBV9	once	TRBJ2-7	TRBD1	15	TGTGCCAGCAGCTTGACAGGGGATCCCTCCTACGAGCAGTACTTC	CASSLTGDPSYEQYF
TRBV27	once	TRBJ2-1	TRBD2	16	TGTGCCAGCAGTTTATCAGCGGGAGCCACCTACAATGAGCAGTTCTTC	CASSLSAGATYNEQFF
TRBV6-1	.	TRBJ2-7	.	15	TGTGCCAGCAGTGAAGGGACGGGCCCCGCCTACGAGCAGTACTTC	CASSEGTGPAYEQYF
TRBV10-2	.	TRBJ1-1	.	13	TGCGCCAGCAGACAAGAAGGGTGGACTGAAGCTTTCTTT	CASRQEGWTEAFF
TRBV9	.	TRBJ2-7	.	14	TGTGCCAGCAGCGTAGGGGGAAGCTCCTACGAGCAGTACTTC	CASSVGGSSYEQYF
TRBV4-3	.	TRBJ1-2	TRBD1	17	TGCGCCAGCAGCCAAGATCTCGAGTGGACAGGGTGGCCTGGCTACACCTTC	CASSQDLEWTGWPGYTF
TRBV7-9	.	TRBJ1-2	.	13	TGTGCCAGCAGTCGAAGGACGGACTATGGCTACACCTTC	CASSRRTDYGYTF
TRBV4-1	.	TRBJ1-2	.	16	TGCGCCAGCAGCCAAGAAAGCCCTGTGGCAGGGGATGGCTACACCTTC	CASSQESPVAGDGYTF
TRBV7-9	.	TRBJ2-5	TRBD2	16	TGTGCCAGCAGCTTAGTGCTAGCGGGAGAATTTGAGACCCAGTACTTC	CASSLVLAGEFETQYF
TRBV25-1	.	TRBJ2-1	.	11	TGTGCCAGCAGTAGCGGTTGGGAGCAGTTCTTC	CASSSGWEQFF
TRBV4-2	.	TRBJ2-7	.	14	TGTGCCAGCAGCCAAGGGAGCGACTCCTACGAGCAGTACTTC	CASSQGSDSYEQYF
TRBV19	.	TRBJ2-7	.	14	TGTGCCAGTAGTATCGGCGGCGGAGGGGACGAGCAGTACTTC	CASSIGGGGDEQYF